Sequencing of this T cell receptor (beta chain) was carried out in a study of T cell responses to AZD1222 COVID-19 vaccine. Overall study results and limits: Possibly, clonal diversity was underestimated; donors were largely white British and included more females. Spike as a whole was targeted by vaccine-associated CD4 TCRs, dominant at 160-218 and 743-854. Unmutated variant regions are reportedly targeted by nearly half of spike-specific TCRs.

Produced via immunoSEQ multiplex PCR; TCRdb's table is partial and in-frame only. The sample consists of 150,000 to 200,000 clones, 94% of them appearing once. Trimming left V 7 bases short and J 9 bases short, with 13 bases between. Germline CDR1 is SNHLY and CDR2 is FYNNEI. The CDR3 consists of 13 residues. Points on this clone: Its antigen is unknown.

The sample was peripheral blood, taken 28 days after the second AZD1222 dose. This TCR was recovered from an adult who received the AZD1222 COVID-19 vaccine. The rearrangement joins TRBV2 to TRBJ1-6; D possibly corresponds to TRBD1 (5 bases). The CDR3 loop reads CASTGPGGSPLHF. The CDR3 DNA sequence: TGTGCCAGCACAGGGCCGGGGGGTTCACCCCTCCACTTT. The entire variable domain, with the rest obtained from reference TRBV2 and TRBJ1-6, is as follows: EPEVTQTPSHQVTQMGQEVILRCVPISNHLYFYWYRQILGQKVEFLVSFYNNEISEKSEIFDDQFSVERPDGSNFTLKIRSTKLEDSAMYFCASTGPGGSPLHFGNGTRLTVT.